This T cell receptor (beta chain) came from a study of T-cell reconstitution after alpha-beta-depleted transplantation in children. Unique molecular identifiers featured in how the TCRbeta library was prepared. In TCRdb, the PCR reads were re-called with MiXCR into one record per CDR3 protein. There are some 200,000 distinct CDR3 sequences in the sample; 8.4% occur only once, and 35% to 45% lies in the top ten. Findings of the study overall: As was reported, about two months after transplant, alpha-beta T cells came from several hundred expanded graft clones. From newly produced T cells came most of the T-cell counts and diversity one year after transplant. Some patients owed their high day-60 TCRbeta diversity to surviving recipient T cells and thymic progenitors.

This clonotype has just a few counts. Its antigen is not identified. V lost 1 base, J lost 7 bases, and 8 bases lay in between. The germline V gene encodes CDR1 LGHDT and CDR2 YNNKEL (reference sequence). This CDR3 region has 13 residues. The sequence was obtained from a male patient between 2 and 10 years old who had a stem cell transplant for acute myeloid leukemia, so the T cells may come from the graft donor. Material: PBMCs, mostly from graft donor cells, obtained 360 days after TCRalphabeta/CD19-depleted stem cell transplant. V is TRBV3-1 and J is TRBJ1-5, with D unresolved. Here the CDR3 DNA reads TGTGCCAGCAGCCAAGGAAGGGAACAGCCCCAGCATTTT. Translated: CASSQGREQPQHF.